The present T cell receptor beta chain was sequenced within a study of tumor-infiltrating lymphocytes in primary liver carcinoma. Study conclusions and caveats: Blood's top-250-clone fraction was significantly lower than that of tumors (p = 0.039).

TCR beta cDNA came from approximately 540 ng total RNA, primed with a constant-region primer. TCR beta libraries came from three nested multiplex PCR rounds using slightly modified ARM-PCR. Each of the first two PCR rounds ran roughly 9 cycles with TRBV1-TRBV30 forward and C-beta reverse primers. TCRdb reprocessed the multiplex PCR reads via MiXCR and lists one record per CDR3 protein. The sample includes about 92,000 distinct CDR3 sequences, less than 70% of them seen just once. Starting material for RNA and DNA co-extraction consisted of about 17-31 mg of unsorted bulk tissue. To note about this clonotype: Its specificity is not known. Germline and junction disagree at one end, which may indicate a read error.

The CDR3 is 14 residues long. The germline V gene encodes CDR1 SGHVS and CDR2 FQNEAQ. The chain recombines TRBV7-8 with TRBJ2-2; D unresolved. The sequence was collected from a man aged 40-50 years with primary liver carcinoma and hepatitis B virus infection. Sequencing was performed on tumor-adjacent normal liver tissue. CDR3 residues: CASSLTPDTGELFF. The CDR3 DNA reads TGTGCCAGCAGCTTAACTCCAGACACAGGGGAGCTGTTTTTT.